The rows below give T cell receptor beta chains drawn from one sample of a study of T cell repertoires in cytomegalovirus infection. TCRdb processed the reads anew with MiXCR; each CDR3 protein has one entry. The repertoire holds 650,000 to 900,000 distinct CDR3 sequences, with 30% to 35% as singletons. These receptors lack a known antigen. The sequencing here drew on cultured CD8+ T cells from PBMCs, taken from culture after CMV antigen stimulation. The receptors stem from a human donor in good health (CMV status not recorded). Some clones in this sample may be carry-over from other donors' samples. The CDR3 runs from the conserved cysteine through the conserved F or W. Each record gives: clone size, J gene, D gene, V gene, CDR3 DNA, CDR3 protein. D genes are given only for firm matches. Rows give clone size only sometimes, using once, few, many, or a class for an expanded clone.

-,TRBJ2-7,-,TRBV12-5,TGTGCTAGTGGGGCCCCTCGCCCGCCGGCCTACGAGCAGTACTTC,CASGAPRPPAYEQYF
-,TRBJ1-2,-,TRBV20-1,TGCAGTGCACAAGAGACAGGAAGGAACTATGGCTACACCTTC,CSAQETGRNYGYTF
-,TRBJ1-2,-,TRBV19,TGTGCCAGTCCCCCCCGGTGGATACAAGACTATGGCTACACCTTC,CASPPRWIQDYGYTF
-,TRBJ2-6,-,TRBV27,TGTGCCAGCACCGACGGAGGTTCAGGGGCCAACGTCCTGACTTTC,CASTDGGSGANVLTF
-,TRBJ2-1,TRBD2,TRBV7-9,TGTGCCAGCAGCTTAGGGAGCGGGGGGCCCTACAATGAGCAGTTCTTC,CASSLGSGGPYNEQFF
-,TRBJ1-6,-,TRBV12-5,TGTGCTAGTGGTTTGTGGGGATATTCACCCCTCCACTTT,CASGLWGYSPLHF
-,TRBJ2-3,TRBD1,TRBV5-8,TGTGCCAGCAGGTGGACAGGGGCCGTCACAGATACGCAGTATTTT,CASRWTGAVTDTQYF
-,TRBJ1-2,-,TRBV6-5,TGTGCCAGCAGTTCCTCTCGGACAGCCTTCGGCTATGGCTACACCTTC,CASSSSRTAFGYGYTF
-,TRBJ2-3,-,TRBV12-3/TRBV12-4,TGTGCCAACAGTAAGCTAGGCGGCAGTAAGGATACGCAGTATTTT,CANSKLGGSKDTQYF
-,TRBJ1-5,-,TRBV4-1,TGCGCCAGCAGCCAAGAGAAGTCGCTACCCAATCAGCCCCAGCATTTT,CASSQEKSLPNQPQHF
few,TRBJ1-6,-,TRBV27,TGTGCCAGCAGTTGGGACTCCAACGATCCCTATAATTCACCCCTCCACTTT,CASSWDSNDPYNSPLHF
many,TRBJ1-2,-,TRBV7-9,TGTGCCAGCAGTTCCCCCGGCGCTAACTATGGCTACACCTTC,CASSSPGANYGYTF
-,TRBJ2-1,-,TRBV29-1,TGCAGCGTTTTTCCCCACTCGGACCAGGGTGAGCAGTTCTTC,CSVFPHSDQGEQFF
few,TRBJ1-5,-,TRBV5-5,TGTGCCAGCAGCTCCGGCGGCCAGAGTAGCAATCAGCCCCAGCATTTT,CASSSGGQSSNQPQHF
few,TRBJ1-5,TRBD1,TRBV9,TGTGCCAGCAGCAAGACAGGGGGCAATCAGCCCCAGCATTTT,CASSKTGGNQPQHF
many,TRBJ1-5,-,TRBV7-2,TGTGCCAGCAGGCCCGGGACACCCACGGGTCAGCCCCAGCATTTT,CASRPGTPTGQPQHF
few,TRBJ1-5,TRBD1,TRBV6-2/TRBV6-3,TGTGCCAGCACCTCCCGACAGGGGCATCAGCCCCAGCATTTT,CASTSRQGHQPQHF
few,TRBJ1-2,-,TRBV7-9,TGTGCCAGCAGCAATACAAAGGGAGGGGCCTATGGCTACACCTTC,CASSNTKGGAYGYTF
few,TRBJ2-7,TRBD2,TRBV18,TGTGCCAGCTCACCATCCGCGGGGGACGAGCAGTACTTC,CASSPSAGDEQYF
-,TRBJ1-2,TRBD1,TRBV7-9,TGTGCCAGCAGCTATGGGGGCAGGGGGCGCGGAGGCTACACCTTC,CASSYGGRGRGGYTF
-,TRBJ2-1,-,TRBV9,TGTGCCAGCAGCGTGGGACATAAAAATGAGCAGTTCTTC,CASSVGHKNEQFF
-,TRBJ2-1,-,TRBV5-1,TGCGCCAGCAGCTTCCCGCCAGGAGACAATGAGCAGTTCTTC,CASSFPPGDNEQFF
few,TRBJ2-4,-,TRBV28,TGTGCCAGCAGTTTACTTCTGGGAAAGAAAAACATTCAGTACTTC,CASSLLLGKKNIQYF
-,TRBJ1-2,-,TRBV27,TGTGCCAGCAGTTTATCCGGTGTGGGGAAATATGGCTACACCTTC,CASSLSGVGKYGYTF
-,TRBJ1-5,-,TRBV6-1,TGTGCCAGCAGTGAAGGAAGGGGGAACCATCAGCCCCAGCATTTT,CASSEGRGNHQPQHF
few,TRBJ1-1,-,TRBV4-1,TGCGCCAGCAGCCAAAGAGAAATGAGGCAGGCGGTGACTGAAGCTTTCTTT,CASSQREMRQAVTEAFF
few,TRBJ2-5,TRBD2,TRBV7-6,TGTGCCAGCAGCCGGCTGGGACTAGCGGCACCACTGGCCCAGTACTTC,CASSRLGLAAPLAQYF
-,TRBJ1-5,-,TRBV6-2/TRBV6-3,TGTGCCAGCAGCTTAGACGCACAGCCCCAGCATTTT,CASSLDAQPQHF
few,TRBJ2-6,-,TRBV19,TGTGTGAGCTCTGGGGCCAACGTCCTGACTTTC,CVSSGANVLTF
-,TRBJ2-3,TRBD1,TRBV10-3,TGTGCCATCAGAGTAACAGGGGGCGCAGCGGGGTGGTGGCCGGATGCGACCACAGATACGCAGTATTTT,CAIRVTGGAAGWWPDATTDTQYF
-,TRBJ1-2,-,TRBV6-2/TRBV6-3,TGTGCCAGCAGTATTGACAGGAACGGGATAACTAACTATGGCTACACCTTC,CASSIDRNGITNYGYTF
few,TRBJ1-1,-,TRBV6-2/TRBV6-3,TGTGCCAGCAGTGGAGTAGGTACTGAAGCTTTCTTT,CASSGVGTEAFF
-,TRBJ2-3,TRBD2,TRBV5-1,TGCGCCAGCAGCTTGGCCCTAGCGGGGGTTACCGAAGATACGCAGTATTTT,CASSLALAGVTEDTQYF
-,TRBJ1-4,-,TRBV2,TGTGCCAGCAGCACCCCCGGGAGCGGTGGTGAAAAACTGTTTTTT,CASSTPGSGGEKLFF
-,TRBJ2-7,TRBD2,TRBV11-2,TGTGCCAGCAGCTTGCGGGGGGGGTTCTACGAGCAGTACTTC,CASSLRGGFYEQYF
-,TRBJ2-5,TRBD2,TRBV9,TGTGCCAGCAGCGGCAGTGGAGGGACTAGCTCCCCGGGGGAGACCCAGTACTTC,CASSGSGGTSSPGETQYF
-,TRBJ2-3,-,TRBV12-3/TRBV12-4,TGTGCCAGCAGTTCTCCACGACAGCACTTTGGGGCAGATACGCAGTATTTT,CASSSPRQHFGADTQYF
-,TRBJ1-1,-,TRBV6-6,TGTGCCAGCAGTGGGGGAGCTCTGAACACTGAAGCTTTCTTT,CASSGGALNTEAFF
few,TRBJ1-2,-,TRBV7-9,TGTGCCAGCGCGGGGGGAGGCCTCTATGGCTACACCTTC,CASAGGGLYGYTF
-,TRBJ2-1,-,TRBV20-1,TGCAGTGCTAGAGAGGATTGGGCTGGGGGAAATGAGCAGTTCTTC,CSAREDWAGGNEQFF
many,TRBJ2-7,-,TRBV7-9,TGTGCCAGCAGCGCCGAGGGAGTCGAGCAGTACTTC,CASSAEGVEQYF
-,TRBJ1-5,-,TRBV6-5,TGTGCCAGCAGTTACAACGAAGGGGGACAGCCCCAGCATTTT,CASSYNEGGQPQHF
-,TRBJ1-1,-,TRBV27,TGTGCCAGCAGTTCGGGCCAACTAAACATTGAAGCTTTCTTT,CASSSGQLNIEAFF
-,TRBJ1-1,-,TRBV10-3,TGTGCCATCAGTGAGTCGAAAAGGGGACTGGAGACTTTCTTT,CAISESKRGLETFF
-,TRBJ1-2,-,TRBV12-3/TRBV12-4,TGTGCCAGCAGTTTAAGTCTTATGCCTAACTATGGCTACACCTTC,CASSLSLMPNYGYTF
-,TRBJ2-1,TRBD2,TRBV9,TGTGCCAGCAGCCCCTCGGGACTACCCTCCTACAATGAGCAGTTCTTC,CASSPSGLPSYNEQFF
-,TRBJ1-5,TRBD1,TRBV28,TGTGCCAGCAGTAATGGACAGGGCCGTAATCAGCCCCAGCATTTT,CASSNGQGRNQPQHF
-,TRBJ2-3,TRBD2,TRBV7-9,TGTGCCAGCAGCTCGACTAGCGGGGAAGCAGATACGCAGTATTTT,CASSSTSGEADTQYF